This T cell receptor (beta chain) was sequenced for a study of T cell repertoires in cytomegalovirus infection. Study results and limitations: The response measured ex vivo was dominated by TCR beta clonotypes (HLA-C-restricted and CMV-specific).

V was clipped by 3 bases and J by 5 bases, with 13 bases between them. The CDR3 covers 14 residues. The germline CDR1 and CDR2 sequences are ENHRY and SYGVKD. TCRdb re-analysed the reads in MiXCR, keeping a single row per CDR3 protein. The sample has a few hundred thousand distinct CDR3 sequences; around a quarter are singletons. This clonotype was seen only a few times. What it binds is unknown. This receptor was taken from a human donor in good health (CMV status not recorded). Some clones in this sample may be carry-over from other donors' samples. Sequencing was performed on PBMCs. The chain uses TRBV10-3 and TRBJ1-1; D perhaps matches TRBD1 (6 bases). This CDR3 reads CAISDTGRGTEAFF. The CDR3 DNA follows: TGTGCCATCAGTGACACAGGGAGGGGTACTGAAGCTTTCTTT.